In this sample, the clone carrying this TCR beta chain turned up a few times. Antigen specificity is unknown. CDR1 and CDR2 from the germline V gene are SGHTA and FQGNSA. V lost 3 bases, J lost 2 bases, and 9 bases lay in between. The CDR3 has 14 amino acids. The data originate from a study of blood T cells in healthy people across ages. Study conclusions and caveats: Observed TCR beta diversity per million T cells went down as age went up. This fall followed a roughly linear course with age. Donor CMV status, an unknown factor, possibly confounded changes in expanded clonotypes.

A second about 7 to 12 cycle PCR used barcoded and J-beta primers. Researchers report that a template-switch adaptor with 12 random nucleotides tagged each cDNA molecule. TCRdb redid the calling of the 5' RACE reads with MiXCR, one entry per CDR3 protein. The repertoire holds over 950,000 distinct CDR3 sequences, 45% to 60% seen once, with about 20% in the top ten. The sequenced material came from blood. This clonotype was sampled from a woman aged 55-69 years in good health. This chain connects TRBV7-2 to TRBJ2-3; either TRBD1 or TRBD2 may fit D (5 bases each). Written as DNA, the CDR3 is TGTGCCAGCAGCTTGGGACCTCACACAGATACGCAGTATTTT. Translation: CASSLGPHTDTQYF. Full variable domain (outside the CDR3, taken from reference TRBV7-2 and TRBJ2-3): GAGVSQSPSNKVTEKGKDVELRCDPISGHTALYWYRQSLGQGLEFLIYFQGNSAPDKSGLPSDRFSAERTGGSVSTLTIQRTQQEDSAVYLCASSLGPHTDTQYFGPGTRLTVL.